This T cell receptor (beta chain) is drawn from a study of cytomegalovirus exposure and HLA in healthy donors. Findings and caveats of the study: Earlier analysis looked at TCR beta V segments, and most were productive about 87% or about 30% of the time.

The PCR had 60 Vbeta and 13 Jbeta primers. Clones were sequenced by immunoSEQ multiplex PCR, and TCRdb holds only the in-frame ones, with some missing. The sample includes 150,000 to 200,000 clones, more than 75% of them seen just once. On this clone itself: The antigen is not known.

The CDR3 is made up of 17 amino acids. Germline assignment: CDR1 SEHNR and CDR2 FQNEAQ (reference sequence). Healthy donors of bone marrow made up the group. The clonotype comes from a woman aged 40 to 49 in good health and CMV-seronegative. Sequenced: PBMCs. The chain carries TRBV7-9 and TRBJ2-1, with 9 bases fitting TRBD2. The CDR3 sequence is CSSGPAYGGRAVNEQFF. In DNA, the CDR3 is TGTTCCTCCGGTCCCGCCTATGGCGGGAGGGCCGTTAATGAGCAGTTCTTC.